Listed below are T cell receptor beta chains from one sample, sequenced in a study of response to subunit inactivated influenza vaccine. TCRdb re-called the RT-PCR reads with MiXCR, one entry per CDR3 protein. The sample records approximately 700,000 distinct CDR3 sequences, 15% to 19% being singletons. The sample in question was PBMCs from blood, obtained about 13 days after vaccination. The receptors shown here come from a middle-aged man who received an inactivated influenza vaccine. CDR3s include the opening cysteine and the closing phenylalanine or tryptophan. D genes are given only for firm matches. Clone size is given for some rows only: seen once, a few or many times, or a class if the clone is expanded.

TRBD2 TRBJ2-7 TRBV11-1 few TGTGCCAGCAGCGCCAAGATGGGGGGGTACGAGCAGTACTTC CASSAKMGGYEQYF
NA TRBJ2-1 TRBV7-2 few TGTGCCAGCAGCTTCCGATCTTACAATGAGCAGTTCTTC CASSFRSYNEQFF
TRBD2 TRBJ2-7 TRBV28 NA TGTGCCAGCAGGGATTCGGGACTAGCGGGAACCTACGAGCAGTACTTC CASRDSGLAGTYEQYF
NA TRBJ2-2 TRBV29-1 many TGCAACCCACGGGACGGGAACACCGGGGAGCTGTTTTTT CNPRDGNTGELFF
TRBD1 TRBJ2-7 TRBV4-3 few TGCGCCAGCAGCCAAGTTCAAGGCAGGGGGCCGGTTGAGCAGTACTTC CASSQVQGRGPVEQYF
NA TRBJ1-1 TRBV7-9 few TGTGCCAGCAGCTTTCATCAGGCGGGAACTGAAGCTTTCTTT CASSFHQAGTEAFF
NA TRBJ1-2 TRBV2 few TGTGCCAGCAGACCCCAGGCCCAGTTAAGCTACACCTTC CASRPQAQLSYTF
NA TRBJ2-7 TRBV12-3/TRBV12-4 NA TGTGCCAGCAGTTTCTGGGGGCTCGCCCGCGAGCAGTACTTC CASSFWGLAREQYF
TRBD2 TRBJ2-1 TRBV7-2 NA TGTGCCAGCAGCTTAGTAGCGCGGGAGTATGAGCAGTTCTTC CASSLVAREYEQFF
NA TRBJ1-5 TRBV10-3 NA TGTGCCATCAGTGACGTGCAGGGGAGCAATCAGCCCCAGCATTTT CAISDVQGSNQPQHF
NA TRBJ2-3 TRBV24-1 NA TGTGCCACCAGTGATACAGGGAACATCGCAGATACGCAGTATTTT CATSDTGNIADTQYF
TRBD2 TRBJ2-3 TRBV19 NA TGTGCCAGTAGCCCAACTAGCGGGGGCCTCTTGGGAGATACGCAGTATTTT CASSPTSGGLLGDTQYF
NA TRBJ2-7 TRBV5-1 few TGCGCCAGCAGCCCCGCGGCGGGAAGAAACTACGAGCAGTACTTC CASSPAAGRNYEQYF
NA TRBJ2-2 TRBV7-2 NA TGTGCCAGCAGCTTGGTTCTCGGGGAGCTGTTTTTT CASSLVLGELFF
TRBD1 TRBJ2-4 TRBV19 NA TGTGCCAGTATGGACAGGGTCGCGAACATTCAGTACTTC CASMDRVANIQYF
NA TRBJ2-7 TRBV3-1 few TGTGCCAGCAGCCAAGGAGTGAGACAGAGCTACGAGCAGTACTTC CASSQGVRQSYEQYF
TRBD1 TRBJ2-7 TRBV3-1 few TGTGCCAGCAGCCTAATCCCGGGACAGAAATTCTACGAGCAGTACTTC CASSLIPGQKFYEQYF
NA TRBJ1-1 TRBV20-1 NA TGCAGTGCTAGAGAGGCAGGGTGGTACACTGAAGCTTTCTTT CSAREAGWYTEAFF
TRBD1 TRBJ1-4 TRBV30 NA TGTGCCTGGAGTCCCCTCGGGACAGGGTATGAAAAACTGTTTTTT CAWSPLGTGYEKLFF
NA TRBJ2-2 TRBV10-2 NA TGCGCCAGCAGCGCAACAGGGGGGGACAACGGGGAGCTGTTTTTT CASSATGGDNGELFF
NA TRBJ1-5 TRBV20-1 few TGCAGTGCTAGATTACCCAGGGGAAATAGCAATCAGCCCCAGCATTTT CSARLPRGNSNQPQHF
TRBD2 TRBJ2-5 TRBV6-5 NA TGTGCCAGCAGTTACAGCGGGACGGCCCTTCCGAAATACTTC CASSYSGTALPKYF
TRBD2 TRBJ2-1 TRBV20-1 NA TGCAGTGCTGGCCCCGGCGGGGGGGCCTCCTACAATGAGCAGTTCTTC CSAGPGGGASYNEQFF
NA TRBJ1-1 TRBV7-2 NA TGTGCCAGCAGCGCATACAGGAGCATGAACACTGAAGCTTTCTTT CASSAYRSMNTEAFF
NA TRBJ2-1 TRBV7-9 NA TGTGCCAGTAACGCCCTGGACAGTAGCAATGAGCAGTTCTTC CASNALDSSNEQFF
NA TRBJ1-3 TRBV4-1 NA TGCGCCAGCAGCCAAGATCCCCAAGACCAATCTGGAAACACCATATATTTT CASSQDPQDQSGNTIYF
NA TRBJ2-7 TRBV5-8 NA TGTGCCAGCAGCTTTGGTCGGCTAGTTGCCTCCGAGCAGTACTTC CASSFGRLVASEQYF
NA TRBJ2-5 TRBV12-3/TRBV12-4 few TGTGCCAGCAGTTTTGGTTATAAGGAGACCCAGTACTTC CASSFGYKETQYF
NA TRBJ2-3 TRBV11-2 NA TGTGCCAGCAGTGATGTGGGTCTAGCAGATACGCAGTATTTT CASSDVGLADTQYF
TRBD1 TRBJ2-7 TRBV5-5 many TGTGCCAGCAGCATGACGCCGGTGGACAGGGCCTACGAGCAGTACTTC CASSMTPVDRAYEQYF
TRBD1 TRBJ2-6 TRBV12-3/TRBV12-4 once TGTGCCAGCAGGCCCGGGACAGGAAACTCTGGGGCCAACGTCCTGACTTTC CASRPGTGNSGANVLTF
NA TRBJ2-7 TRBV7-8 few TGTGCCAGCAGCTTTTCGGCCGCGGAAGGCTCCTACGAGCAGTACTTC CASSFSAAEGSYEQYF
NA TRBJ2-7 TRBV5-6 NA TGTGCCAGCAGCCCAAAGGGCAGGAGCTCCTACGAGCAGTACTTC CASSPKGRSSYEQYF